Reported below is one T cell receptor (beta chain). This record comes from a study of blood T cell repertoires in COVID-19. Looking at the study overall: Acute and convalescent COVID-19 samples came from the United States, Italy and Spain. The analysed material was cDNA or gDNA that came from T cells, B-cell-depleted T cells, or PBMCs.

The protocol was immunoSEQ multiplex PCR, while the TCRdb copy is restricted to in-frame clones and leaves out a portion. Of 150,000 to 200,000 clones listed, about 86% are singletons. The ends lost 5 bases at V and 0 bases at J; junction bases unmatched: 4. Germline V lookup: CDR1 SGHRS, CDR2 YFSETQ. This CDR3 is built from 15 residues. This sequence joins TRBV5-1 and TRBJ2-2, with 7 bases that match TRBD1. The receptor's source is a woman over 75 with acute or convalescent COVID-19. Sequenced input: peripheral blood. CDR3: CASRTGTANTGELFF. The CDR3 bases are TGCGCCAGCAGAACCGGGACAGCGAACACCGGGGAGCTGTTTTTT.